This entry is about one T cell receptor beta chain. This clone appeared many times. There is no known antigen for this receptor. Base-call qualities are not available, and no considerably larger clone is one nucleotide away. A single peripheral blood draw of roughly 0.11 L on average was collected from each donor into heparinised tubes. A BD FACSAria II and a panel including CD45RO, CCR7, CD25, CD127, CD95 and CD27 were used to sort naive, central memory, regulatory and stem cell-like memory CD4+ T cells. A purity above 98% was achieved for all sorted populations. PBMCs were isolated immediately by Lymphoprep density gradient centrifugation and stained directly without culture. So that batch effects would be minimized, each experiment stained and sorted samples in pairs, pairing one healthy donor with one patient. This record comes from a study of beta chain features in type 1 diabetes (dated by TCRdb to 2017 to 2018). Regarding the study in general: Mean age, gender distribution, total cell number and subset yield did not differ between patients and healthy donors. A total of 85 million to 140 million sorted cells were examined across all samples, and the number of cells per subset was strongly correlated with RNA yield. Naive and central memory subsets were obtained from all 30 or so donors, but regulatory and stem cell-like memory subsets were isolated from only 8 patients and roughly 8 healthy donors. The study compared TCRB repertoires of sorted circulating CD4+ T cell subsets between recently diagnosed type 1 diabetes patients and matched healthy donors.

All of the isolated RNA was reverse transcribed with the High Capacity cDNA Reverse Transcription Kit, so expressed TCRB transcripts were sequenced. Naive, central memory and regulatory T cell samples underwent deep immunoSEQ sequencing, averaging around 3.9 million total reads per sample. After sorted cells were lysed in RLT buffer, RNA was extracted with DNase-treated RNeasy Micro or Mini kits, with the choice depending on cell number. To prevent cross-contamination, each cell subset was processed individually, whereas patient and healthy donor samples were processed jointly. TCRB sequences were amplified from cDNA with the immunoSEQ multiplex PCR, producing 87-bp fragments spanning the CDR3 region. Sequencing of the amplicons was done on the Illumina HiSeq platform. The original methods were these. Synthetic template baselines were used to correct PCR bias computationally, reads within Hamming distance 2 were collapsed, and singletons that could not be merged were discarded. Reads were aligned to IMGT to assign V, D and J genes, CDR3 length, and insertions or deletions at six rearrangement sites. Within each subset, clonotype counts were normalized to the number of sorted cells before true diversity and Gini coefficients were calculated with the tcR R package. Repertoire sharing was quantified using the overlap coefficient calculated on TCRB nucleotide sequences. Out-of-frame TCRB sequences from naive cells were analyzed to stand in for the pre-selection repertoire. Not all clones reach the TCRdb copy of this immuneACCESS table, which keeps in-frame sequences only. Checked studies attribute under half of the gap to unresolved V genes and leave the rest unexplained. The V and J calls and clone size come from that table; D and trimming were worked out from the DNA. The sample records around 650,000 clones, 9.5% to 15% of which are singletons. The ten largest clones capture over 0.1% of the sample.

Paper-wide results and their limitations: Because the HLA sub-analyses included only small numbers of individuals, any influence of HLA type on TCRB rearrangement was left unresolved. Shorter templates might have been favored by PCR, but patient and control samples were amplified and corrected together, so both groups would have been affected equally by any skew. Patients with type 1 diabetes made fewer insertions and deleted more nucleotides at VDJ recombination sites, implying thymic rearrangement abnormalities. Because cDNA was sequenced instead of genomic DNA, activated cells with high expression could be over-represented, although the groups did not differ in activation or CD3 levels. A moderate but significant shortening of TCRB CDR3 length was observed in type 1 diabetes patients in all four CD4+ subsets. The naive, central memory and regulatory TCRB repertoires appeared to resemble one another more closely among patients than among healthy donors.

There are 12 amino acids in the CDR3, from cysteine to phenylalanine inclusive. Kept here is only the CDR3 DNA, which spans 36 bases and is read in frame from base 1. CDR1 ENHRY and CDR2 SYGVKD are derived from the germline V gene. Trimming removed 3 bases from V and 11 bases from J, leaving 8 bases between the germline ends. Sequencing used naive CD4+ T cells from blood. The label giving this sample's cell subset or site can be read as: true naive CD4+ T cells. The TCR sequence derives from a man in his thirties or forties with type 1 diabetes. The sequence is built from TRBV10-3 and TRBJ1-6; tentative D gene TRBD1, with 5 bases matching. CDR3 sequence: CAISDRAAPLHF. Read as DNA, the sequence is TGTGCCATCAGTGACAGGGCCGCACCCCTCCACTTT.